Detailed here is one T cell receptor beta chain. Its target is unknown. Each gene name is a mouse one. The CDR3 end is not reached by the read, which stops 1 residue before it; the germline J gene fills it in. Time point indicated: mouse harvest day 7 after allogeneic transplant. Mouse grafts combined 10^7 T-cell-depleted bone marrow cells with 10^6 splenic CD5+ T cells. B6 (H2b) cells into BALB/c (H2d) mice; tissues taken at day 7 or 14. The source of the sample is a study of tissue T cells after allogeneic stem cell transplantation. Some clones are missing from TCRdb's copy, which holds only in-frame ones; the method was immunoSEQ multiplex PCR. Of thousands of clones in the sample, approximately 52% are singletons; the top ten hold roughly 5%. Germline CDR1 is SGHSN and CDR2 is HYEKVE. The V end lost 0 bases, the J end lost 3 bases, and 11 bases lay between the germline ends. This CDR3 has 15 amino acids.

Findings and limits, study-wide: Alloreactivity or antigen specificity of tissue TCRs was not determined; some clones might be host cells. Sampling depth was limited, and the cohort was small and clinically varied. Anatomically similar tissues had similar TCR repertoires within each patient.

This rearrangement joins TRBV12-1 to TRBJ1-5; weak D call: TRBD1 (5 bases). The sample comprised gut tissue. The origin of this receptor is a female BALB/c mouse given C57BL/6 T cells with graft-versus-host disease after an allogeneic hematopoietic cell transplant. The CDR3 here is CASSLVQGGNQAPLF. The CDR3 DNA, read in part, is TGTGCCAGCTCTCTCGTCCAGGGAGGCAACCAGGCTCCGCTT.